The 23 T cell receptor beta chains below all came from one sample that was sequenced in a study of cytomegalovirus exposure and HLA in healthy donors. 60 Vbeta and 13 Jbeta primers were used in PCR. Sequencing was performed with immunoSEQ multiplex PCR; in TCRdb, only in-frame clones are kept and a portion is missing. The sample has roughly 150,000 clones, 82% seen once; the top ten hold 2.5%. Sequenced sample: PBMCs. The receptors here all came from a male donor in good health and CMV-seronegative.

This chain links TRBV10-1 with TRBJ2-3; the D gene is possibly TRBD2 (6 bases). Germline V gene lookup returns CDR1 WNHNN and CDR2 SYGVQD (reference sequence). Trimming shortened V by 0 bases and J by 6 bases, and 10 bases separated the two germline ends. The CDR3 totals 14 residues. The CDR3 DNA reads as TGCGCCAGCAGTGAGTCTGGAGGGTCCGATACGCAGTATTTT. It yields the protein CASSESGGSDTQYF.

CDR3 sequence reads: CASSQLAGDRETQYF. In nucleotides, the CDR3 is TGCGCCAGCAGCCAATTAGCGGGAGACCGGGAGACCCAGTACTTC. The chain joins TRBV4-3 to TRBJ2-5; 9 bases are a match to TRBD2. CDR1 and CDR2 (germline): LGHNA, YSLEER. J gave up 5 bases and V 2 bases, and 6 bases lay outside the gene matches. The CDR3 totals 15 residues.

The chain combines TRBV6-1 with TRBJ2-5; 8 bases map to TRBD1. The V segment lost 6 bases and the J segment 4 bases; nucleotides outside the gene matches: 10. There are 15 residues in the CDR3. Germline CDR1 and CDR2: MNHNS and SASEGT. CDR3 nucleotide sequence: TGTGCCAGCAGCGCGCCCGGACAGGGACGAGAGACCCAGTACTTC. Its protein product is CASSAPGQGRETQYF.

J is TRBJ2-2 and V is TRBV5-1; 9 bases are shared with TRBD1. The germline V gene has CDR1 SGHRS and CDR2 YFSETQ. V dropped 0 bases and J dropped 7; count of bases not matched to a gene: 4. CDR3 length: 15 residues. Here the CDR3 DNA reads TGCGCCAGCAGCTTGGACAGGGGGCGCGGCGGGGAGCTGTTTTTT. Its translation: CASSLDRGRGGELFF.

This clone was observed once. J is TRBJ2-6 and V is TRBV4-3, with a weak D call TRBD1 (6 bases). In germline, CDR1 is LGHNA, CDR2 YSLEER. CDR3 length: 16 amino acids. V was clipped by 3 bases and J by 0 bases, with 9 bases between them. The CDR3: CASSQEQGSGANVLTF. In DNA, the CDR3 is TGCGCCAGCAGCCAGGAACAGGGCTCTGGGGCCAACGTCCTGACTTTC.

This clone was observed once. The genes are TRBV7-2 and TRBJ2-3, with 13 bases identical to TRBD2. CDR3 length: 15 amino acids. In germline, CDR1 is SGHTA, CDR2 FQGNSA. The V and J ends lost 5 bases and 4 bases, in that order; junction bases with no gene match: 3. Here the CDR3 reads CASSLTSGRADTQYF. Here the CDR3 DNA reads TGTGCCAGCAGCCTAACTAGCGGGAGGGCAGATACGCAGTATTTT.

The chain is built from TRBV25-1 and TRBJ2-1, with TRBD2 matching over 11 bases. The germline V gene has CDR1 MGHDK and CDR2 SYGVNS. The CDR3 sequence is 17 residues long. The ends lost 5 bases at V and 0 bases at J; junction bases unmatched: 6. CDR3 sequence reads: CASSSASGRSSYNEQFF. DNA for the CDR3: TGTGCCAGCAGTTCAGCTAGCGGGAGGAGCTCCTACAATGAGCAGTTCTTC. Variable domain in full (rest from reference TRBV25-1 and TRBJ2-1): EADIYQTPRYLVIGTGKKITLECSQTMGHDKMYWYQQDPGMELHLIHYSYGVNSTEKGDLSSESTVSRIRTEHFPLTLESARPSHTSQYLCASSSASGRSSYNEQFFGPGTRLTVL.

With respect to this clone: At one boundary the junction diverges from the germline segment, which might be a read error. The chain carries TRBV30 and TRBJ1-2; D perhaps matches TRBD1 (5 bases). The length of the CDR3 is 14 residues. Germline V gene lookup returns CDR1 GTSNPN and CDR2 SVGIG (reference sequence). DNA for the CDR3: TGTGCCTGGAGTAGTCCAGGGAAGAGCCCCCGTGACAACTTC. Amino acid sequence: CAWSSPGKSPRDNF.

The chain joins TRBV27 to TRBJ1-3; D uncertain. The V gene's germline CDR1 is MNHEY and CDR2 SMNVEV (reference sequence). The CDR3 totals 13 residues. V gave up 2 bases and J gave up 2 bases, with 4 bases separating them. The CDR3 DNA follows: TGTGCCAGCAGTTTAGTAACTGGAAACACCATATATTTT. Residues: CASSLVTGNTIYF.

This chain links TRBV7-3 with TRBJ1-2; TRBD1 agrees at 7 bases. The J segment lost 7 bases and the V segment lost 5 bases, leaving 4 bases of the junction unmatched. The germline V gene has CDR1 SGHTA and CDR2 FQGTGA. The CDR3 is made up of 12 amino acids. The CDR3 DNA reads TGTGCCAGCAGCGCGCAGGGGGGTGGCTACACCTTC. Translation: CASSAQGGGYTF.

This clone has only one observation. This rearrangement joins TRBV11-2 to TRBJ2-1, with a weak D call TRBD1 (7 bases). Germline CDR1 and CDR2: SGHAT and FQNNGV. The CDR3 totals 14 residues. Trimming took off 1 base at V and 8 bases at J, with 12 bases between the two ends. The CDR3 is CASSLAAGGYEQFF. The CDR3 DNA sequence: TGTGCCAGCAGCTTAGCGGCAGGGGGGTATGAGCAGTTCTTC.

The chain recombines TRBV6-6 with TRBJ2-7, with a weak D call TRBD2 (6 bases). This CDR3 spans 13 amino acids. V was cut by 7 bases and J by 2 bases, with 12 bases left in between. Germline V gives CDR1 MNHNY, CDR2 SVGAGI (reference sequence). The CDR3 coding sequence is TGTGCCAGCACTAGCGTGATCACCTACGAGCAGTACTTC. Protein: CASTSVITYEQYF.

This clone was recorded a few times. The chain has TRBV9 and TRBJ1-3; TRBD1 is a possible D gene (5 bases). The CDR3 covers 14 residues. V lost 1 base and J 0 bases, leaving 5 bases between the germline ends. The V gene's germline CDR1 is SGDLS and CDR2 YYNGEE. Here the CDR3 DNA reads TGTGCCAGCAGCGTAAGGGGCTCTGGAAACACCATATATTTT. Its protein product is CASSVRGSGNTIYF.

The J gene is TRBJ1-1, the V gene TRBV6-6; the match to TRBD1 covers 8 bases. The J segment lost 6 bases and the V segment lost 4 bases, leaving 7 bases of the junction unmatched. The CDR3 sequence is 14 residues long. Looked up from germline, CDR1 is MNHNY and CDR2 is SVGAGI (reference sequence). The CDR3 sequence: CASSFTGTGAEAFF. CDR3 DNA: TGTGCCAGCAGTTTTACCGGGACAGGCGCTGAAGCTTTCTTT.

The CDR3, as DNA: TGTGCCAGCAGTTGGGAGGGTTCCGAGCAGTACTTC. Amino acids: CASSWEGSEQYF. The chain has TRBV28 and TRBJ2-7; 7 nucleotides align to TRBD2. CDR1 and CDR2 from the germline V gene are MDHEN and SYDVKM. The CDR3 is 12 amino acids. Trimming at V came to 4 bases and at J to 6 bases, leaving 3 bases not matched to a gene.

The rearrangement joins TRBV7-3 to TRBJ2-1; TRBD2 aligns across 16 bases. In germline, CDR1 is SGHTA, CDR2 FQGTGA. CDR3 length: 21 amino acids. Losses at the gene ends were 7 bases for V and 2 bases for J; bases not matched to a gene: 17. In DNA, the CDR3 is TGTGCCAGCAACGACCCCACGTCCGGGACTAGCGGGAGGGCCCCCTACAATGAGCAGTTCTTC. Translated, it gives CASNDPTSGTSGRAPYNEQFF.

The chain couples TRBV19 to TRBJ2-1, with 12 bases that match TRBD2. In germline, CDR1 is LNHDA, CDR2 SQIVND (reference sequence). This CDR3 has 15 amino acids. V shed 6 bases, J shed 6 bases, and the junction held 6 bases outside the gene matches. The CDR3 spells CASRRLAGEGNEQFF. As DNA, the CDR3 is TGTGCCAGTAGAAGACTAGCGGGAGAGGGCAATGAGCAGTTCTTC.

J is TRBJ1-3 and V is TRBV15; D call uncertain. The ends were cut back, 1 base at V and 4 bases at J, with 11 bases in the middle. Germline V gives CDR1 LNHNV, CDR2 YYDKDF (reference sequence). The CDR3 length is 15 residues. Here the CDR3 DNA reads TGTGCCACCAGCAGAGTCCGGGATTCCGGAAACACCATATATTTT. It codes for CATSRVRDSGNTIYF.

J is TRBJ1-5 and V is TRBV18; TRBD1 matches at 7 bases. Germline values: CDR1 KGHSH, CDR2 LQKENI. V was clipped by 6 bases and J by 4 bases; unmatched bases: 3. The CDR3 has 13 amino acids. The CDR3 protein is CASSPGQNQPQHF. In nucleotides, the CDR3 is TGTGCCAGCTCGCCGGGACAGAATCAGCCCCAGCATTTT.

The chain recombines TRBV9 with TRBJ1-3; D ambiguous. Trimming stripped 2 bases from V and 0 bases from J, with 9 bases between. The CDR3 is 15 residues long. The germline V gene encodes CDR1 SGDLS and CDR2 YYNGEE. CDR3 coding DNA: TGTGCCAGCAGCGTTTCAGGCGTCTCTGGAAACACCATATATTTT. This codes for CASSVSGVSGNTIYF.

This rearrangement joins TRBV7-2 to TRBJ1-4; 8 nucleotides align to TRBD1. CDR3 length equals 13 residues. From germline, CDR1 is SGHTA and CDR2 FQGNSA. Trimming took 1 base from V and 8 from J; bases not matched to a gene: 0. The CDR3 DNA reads TGTGCCAGCAGCTTAGGGACAGGGGAAAAACTGTTTTTT. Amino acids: CASSLGTGEKLFF.

As DNA, the CDR3 is TGTGCCAGTATGCAGGAGGGAAGGGGTGCAACTAATGAAAAACTGTTTTTT. This sequence encodes CASMQEGRGATNEKLFF. The chain couples TRBV19 to TRBJ1-4, with D perhaps TRBD1 (5 bases). CDR1 LNHDA and CDR2 SQIVND come from the germline V gene (reference sequence). The V end lost 7 bases, the J end lost 0 bases, and 18 bases lay between the germline ends. This CDR3 is 17 amino acids long. Full variable domain (missing parts from reference TRBV19 and TRBJ1-4): DGGITQSPKYLFRKEGQNVTLSCEQNLNHDAMYWYRQDPGQGLRLIYYSQIVNDFQKGDIAEGYSVSREKKESFPLTVTSAQKNPTAFYLCASMQEGRGATNEKLFFGSGTQLSVL.

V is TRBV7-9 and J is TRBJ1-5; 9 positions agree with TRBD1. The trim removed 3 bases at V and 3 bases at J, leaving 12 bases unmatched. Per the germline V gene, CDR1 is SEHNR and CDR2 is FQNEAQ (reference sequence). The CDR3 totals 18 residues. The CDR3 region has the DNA TGTGCCAGCAGCTTCGGCCCTGGACAGGGGAAAAACAATCAGCCCCAGCATTTT. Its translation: CASSFGPGQGKNNQPQHF.